This T cell receptor (beta chain) was obtained from a study of graft-versus-host responses after intestinal transplantation. Study overall: Anti-thymocyte globulin served as induction for all recipients, who then took tacrolimus and steroids for approximately 3 years.

Turning to this clone: Its target is unknown.

Produced via immunoSEQ multiplex PCR; TCRdb's table is partial and in-frame only. The repertoire holds tens of thousands of clones, about 92% seen once, with roughly 2% in the top ten. The sequence was obtained from a human donor who received an intestinal transplant. The specimen comprised unstimulated CD8+ T cells sorted from spleen or lymph node cells, sampled before intestinal transplant.

CDR3 DNA sequence: TGTGCCAGCAGTTTAACGGCAGGGGATGTGAACACTGAAGCTTTCTTT. This translates into CASSLTAGDVNTEAFF. V gene TRBV27 combines with J gene TRBJ1-1; tentative D call: TRBD1 (6 bases). Germline V gene sequence: CDR1 MNHEY, CDR2 SMNVEV (reference sequence). V shed 2 bases and J shed 0 bases, with 13 bases lying between them. The CDR3 extends over 16 amino acids.